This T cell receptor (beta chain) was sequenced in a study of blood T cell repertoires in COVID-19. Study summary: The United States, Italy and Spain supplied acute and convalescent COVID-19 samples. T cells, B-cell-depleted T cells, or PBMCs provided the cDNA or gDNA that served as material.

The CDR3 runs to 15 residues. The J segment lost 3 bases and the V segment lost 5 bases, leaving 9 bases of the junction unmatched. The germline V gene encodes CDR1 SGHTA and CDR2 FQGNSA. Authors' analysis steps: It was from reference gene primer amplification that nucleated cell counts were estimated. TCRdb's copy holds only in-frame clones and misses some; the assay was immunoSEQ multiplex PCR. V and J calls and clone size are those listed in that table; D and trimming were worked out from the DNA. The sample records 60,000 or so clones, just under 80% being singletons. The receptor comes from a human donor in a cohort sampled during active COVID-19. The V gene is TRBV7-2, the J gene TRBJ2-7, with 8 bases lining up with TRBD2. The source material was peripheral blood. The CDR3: CASSGDGGGYYEQYF. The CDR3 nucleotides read TGTGCCAGCAGCGGGGACGGGGGGGGTTACTACGAGCAGTACTTC.